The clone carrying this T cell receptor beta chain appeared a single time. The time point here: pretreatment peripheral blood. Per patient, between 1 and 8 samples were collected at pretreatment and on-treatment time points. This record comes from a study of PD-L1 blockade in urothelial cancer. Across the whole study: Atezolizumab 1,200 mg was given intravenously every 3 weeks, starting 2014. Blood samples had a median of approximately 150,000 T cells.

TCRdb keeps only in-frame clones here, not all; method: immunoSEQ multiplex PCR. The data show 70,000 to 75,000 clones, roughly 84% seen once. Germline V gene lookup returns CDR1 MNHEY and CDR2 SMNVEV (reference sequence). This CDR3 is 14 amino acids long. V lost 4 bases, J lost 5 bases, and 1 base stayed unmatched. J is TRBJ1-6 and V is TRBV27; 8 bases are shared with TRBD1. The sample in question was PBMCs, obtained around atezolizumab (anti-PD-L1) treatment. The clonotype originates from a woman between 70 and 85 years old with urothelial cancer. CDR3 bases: TGTGCCAGCAGTTCGGGACAGGATAATTCACCCCTCCACTTT. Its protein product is CASSSGQDNSPLHF.